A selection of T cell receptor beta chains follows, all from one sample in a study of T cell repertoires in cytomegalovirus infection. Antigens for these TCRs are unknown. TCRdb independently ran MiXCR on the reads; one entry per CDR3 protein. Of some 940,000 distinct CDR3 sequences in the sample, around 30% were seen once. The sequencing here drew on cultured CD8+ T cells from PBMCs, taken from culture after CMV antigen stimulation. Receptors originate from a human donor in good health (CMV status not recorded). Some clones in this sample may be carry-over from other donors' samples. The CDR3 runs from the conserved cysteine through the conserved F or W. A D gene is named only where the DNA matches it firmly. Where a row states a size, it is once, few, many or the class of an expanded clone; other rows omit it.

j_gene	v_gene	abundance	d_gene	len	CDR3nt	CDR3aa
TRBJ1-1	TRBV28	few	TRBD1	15	TGTGCCAGCAGTTCACCCCTTTATTTACAGGGGGGAGCTTTCTTT	CASSSPLYLQGGAFF
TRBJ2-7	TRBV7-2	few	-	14	TGTGCCAGCAGCGCTCCGGGACACTCCTACGAGCAGTACTTC	CASSAPGHSYEQYF
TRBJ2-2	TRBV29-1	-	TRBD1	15	TGCAGCGTACAACCGGGACAGGGCCTCCCCGGGGAGCTGTTTTTT	CSVQPGQGLPGELFF
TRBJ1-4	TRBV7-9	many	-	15	TGTGCCAGCAGCTCTCGGGGGGCAACTAATGAAAAACTGTTTTTT	CASSSRGATNEKLFF
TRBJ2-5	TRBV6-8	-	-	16	TGTGCCAGCAGTACGTTACTGGGACACAACCAAGAGACCCAGTACTTC	CASSTLLGHNQETQYF
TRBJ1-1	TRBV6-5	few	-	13	TGTGCCAGCAGTTACGGGGGTTTCACTGAAGCTTTCTTT	CASSYGGFTEAFF
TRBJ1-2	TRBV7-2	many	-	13	TGTGCCAGCAGCTTACCCCCTAACTATGGCTACACCTTC	CASSLPPNYGYTF
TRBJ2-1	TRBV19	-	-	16	TGTGCCAGTAGTATACAGGGAGACAGCTCCTACAATGAGCAGTTCTTC	CASSIQGDSSYNEQFF
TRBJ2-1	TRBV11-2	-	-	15	TGTGCCAGCAGCCCACGGGTTGCGGGGGCGAATGAGCAGTTCTTC	CASSPRVAGANEQFF
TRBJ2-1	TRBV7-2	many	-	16	TGTGCCAGCAGCTTAGTCGAGTACTCGAGTTACAATGAGCAGTTCTTC	CASSLVEYSSYNEQFF
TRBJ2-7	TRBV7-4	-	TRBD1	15	TGTGTCAGCTACCGGACCGGGACAGGGATCTACGAGCAGTACTTC	CVSYRTGTGIYEQYF
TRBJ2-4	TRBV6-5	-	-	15	TGTGCCAGCAGACCGCTCGTGGGTTCCAAAAACATTCAGTACTTC	CASRPLVGSKNIQYF
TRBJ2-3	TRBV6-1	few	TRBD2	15	TGTGCCAGCATTGACATCGGGGGGTCCACAGATACGCAGTATTTT	CASIDIGGSTDTQYF
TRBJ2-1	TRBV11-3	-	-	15	TGTGCCAGCAGCTTAAGGTCGGGACCCTACAATGAGCAGTTCTTC	CASSLRSGPYNEQFF
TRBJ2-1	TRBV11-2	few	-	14	TGTGCCAGCAGCTTTGGACCATCCTACAATGAGCAGTTCTTC	CASSFGPSYNEQFF
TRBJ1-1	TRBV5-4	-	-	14	TGTGCCAGCAGCCTGAGTGTAGGGTCCACTGAAGCTTTCTTT	CASSLSVGSTEAFF
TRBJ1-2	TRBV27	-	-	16	TGTGCCAGCAGTCTTATTGAACCGGGTGGCATAGGTGGCTACACCTTC	CASSLIEPGGIGGYTF
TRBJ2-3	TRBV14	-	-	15	TGTGCCAGCAGCCCCCACGAAGGCGGCACAGATACGCAGTATTTT	CASSPHEGGTDTQYF
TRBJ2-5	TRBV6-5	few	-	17	TGTGCCAGCAGTTACGGGGCTATCAGGCGCGGCCAAGAGACCCAGTACTTC	CASSYGAIRRGQETQYF
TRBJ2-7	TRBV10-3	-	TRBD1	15	TGTGCCATCAGTGTTCGGACAGGGTCCACCTACGAGCAGTACTTC	CAISVRTGSTYEQYF
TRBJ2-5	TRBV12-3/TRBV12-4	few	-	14	TGTGCCAGCAGTTTTGAAGTTGAGGTCGAGACCCAGTACTTC	CASSFEVEVETQYF
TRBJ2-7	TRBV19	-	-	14	TGTGCCAGTAGTATAGCACACGGCTCCTACGAGCAGTACTTC	CASSIAHGSYEQYF
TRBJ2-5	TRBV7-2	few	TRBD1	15	TGTGCCAGCAGAACTCGGGACAGCGTCCCGGATACCCAGTACTTC	CASRTRDSVPDTQYF
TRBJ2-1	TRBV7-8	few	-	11	TGTGCCAGCAGCTTAATTGAGGCGCAGTTCTTC	CASSLIEAQFF
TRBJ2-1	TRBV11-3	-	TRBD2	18	TGTGCCAGCAGCTCGAAGCTAGCGGGGGGTAGCTCCTACAATGAGCAGTTCTTC	CASSSKLAGGSSYNEQFF
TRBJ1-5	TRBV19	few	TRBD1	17	TGTGCCAGTAAAGGACAGGCGAAATGGGGTATCAATCAGCCCCAGCATTTT	CASKGQAKWGINQPQHF